The entry below describes one T cell receptor beta chain. Selected positively for CCR7 and CD45RO-negative, naive CD8 cells excluded terminally differentiated effector memory CD45RA+ cells. Caucasian adults residing in Nashville, Tennessee made up all the donors. The data are from a study of shared clonotypes between healthy human individuals. In the study overall: The study drew on a couple of women and three men aged 18 to 49 as donors. Three CD4 naive, three CD4 memory, two CD8 naive and one CD8 memory plate were used per donor.

This CDR3 comprises 14 residues. Trimming removed 5 bases from V and 4 bases from J, with 11 bases in between. Per germline, CDR1 SEHNR and CDR2 FQNEAQ (reference sequence). Roughly 200 ng DNA, approximately 31,000 T cell genomes, went into each sorted-subset replicate PCR. Only in-frame clones appear in the TCRdb table, and some are missing; sequencing was by immunoSEQ multiplex PCR. The sample holds roughly 1,800,000 clones; about 95% are singletons and the top ten take around 1%. The chain joins TRBV7-9 to TRBJ1-4, with D possibly being TRBD1 (5 bases). The source is a man aged 18 to 29 in good health. Input material: naive CD8+ T cells sorted from blood. The CDR3 reads CASSDFDSNEKLFF. In nucleotides, the CDR3 is TGTGCCAGCAGCGACTTCGACAGTAATGAAAAACTGTTTTTT.